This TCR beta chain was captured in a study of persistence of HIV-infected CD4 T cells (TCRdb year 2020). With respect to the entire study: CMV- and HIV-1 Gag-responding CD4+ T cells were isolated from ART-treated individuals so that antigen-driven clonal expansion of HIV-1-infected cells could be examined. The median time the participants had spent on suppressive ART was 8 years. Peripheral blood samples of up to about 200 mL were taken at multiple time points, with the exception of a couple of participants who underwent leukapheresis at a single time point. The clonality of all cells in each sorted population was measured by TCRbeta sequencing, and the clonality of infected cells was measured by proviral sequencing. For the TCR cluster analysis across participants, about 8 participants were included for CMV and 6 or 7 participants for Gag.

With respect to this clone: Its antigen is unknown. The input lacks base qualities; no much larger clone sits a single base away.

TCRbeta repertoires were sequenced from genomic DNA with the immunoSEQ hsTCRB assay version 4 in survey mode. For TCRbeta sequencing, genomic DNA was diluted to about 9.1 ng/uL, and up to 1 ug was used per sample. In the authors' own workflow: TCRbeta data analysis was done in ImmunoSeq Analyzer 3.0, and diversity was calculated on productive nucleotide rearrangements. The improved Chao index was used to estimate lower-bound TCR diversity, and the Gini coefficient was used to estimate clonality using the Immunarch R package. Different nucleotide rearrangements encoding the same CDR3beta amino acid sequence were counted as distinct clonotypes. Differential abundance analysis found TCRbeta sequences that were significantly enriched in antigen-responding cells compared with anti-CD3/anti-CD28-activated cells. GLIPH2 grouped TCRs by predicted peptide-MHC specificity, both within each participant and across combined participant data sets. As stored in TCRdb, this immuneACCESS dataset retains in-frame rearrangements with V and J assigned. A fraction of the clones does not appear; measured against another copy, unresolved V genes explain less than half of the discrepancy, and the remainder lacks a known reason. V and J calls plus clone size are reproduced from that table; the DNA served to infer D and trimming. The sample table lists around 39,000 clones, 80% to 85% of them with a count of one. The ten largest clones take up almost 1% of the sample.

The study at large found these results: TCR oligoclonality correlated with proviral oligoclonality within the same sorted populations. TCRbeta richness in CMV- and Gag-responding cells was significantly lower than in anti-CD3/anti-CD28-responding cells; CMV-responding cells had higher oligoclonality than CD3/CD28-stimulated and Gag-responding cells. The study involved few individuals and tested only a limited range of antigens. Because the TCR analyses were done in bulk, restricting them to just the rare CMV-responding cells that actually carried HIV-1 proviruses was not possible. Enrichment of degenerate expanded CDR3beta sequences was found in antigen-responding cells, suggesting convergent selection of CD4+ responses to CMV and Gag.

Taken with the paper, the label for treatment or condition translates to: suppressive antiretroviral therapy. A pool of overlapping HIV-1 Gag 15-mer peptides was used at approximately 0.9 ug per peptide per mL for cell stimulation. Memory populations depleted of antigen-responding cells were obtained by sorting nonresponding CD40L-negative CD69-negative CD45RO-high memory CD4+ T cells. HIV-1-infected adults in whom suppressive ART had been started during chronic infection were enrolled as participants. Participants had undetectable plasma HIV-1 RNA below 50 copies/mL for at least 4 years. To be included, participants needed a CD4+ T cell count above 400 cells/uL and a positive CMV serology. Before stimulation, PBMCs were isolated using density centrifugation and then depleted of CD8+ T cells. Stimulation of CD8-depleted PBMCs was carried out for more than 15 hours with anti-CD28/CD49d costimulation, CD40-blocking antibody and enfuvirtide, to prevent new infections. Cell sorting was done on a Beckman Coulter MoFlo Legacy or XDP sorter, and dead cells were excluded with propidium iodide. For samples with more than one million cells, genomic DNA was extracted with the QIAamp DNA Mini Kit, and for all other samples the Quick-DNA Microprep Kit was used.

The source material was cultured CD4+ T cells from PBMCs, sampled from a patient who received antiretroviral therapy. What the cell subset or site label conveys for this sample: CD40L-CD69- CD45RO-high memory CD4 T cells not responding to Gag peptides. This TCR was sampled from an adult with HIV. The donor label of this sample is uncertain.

The bases are TGTGCCAGCAGTACGACCCCGAGGGATGGCTACACCTTC. This yields the protein CASSTTPRDGYTF. The chain joins TRBV6-6 to TRBJ1-2; confidence is insufficient to name the D gene. CDR1 is given as MNHNY and CDR2 as SVGAGI, both from the germline V gene (reference sequence). The CDR3 starts with the cysteine, ends with the phenylalanine, and has 13 residues. Only the CDR3 DNA is retained, 39 bases long and in frame from the first base. V is cut by 5 bases and J by 6 bases, and the space between the germline ends is 13 bases.